The clone carrying this T cell receptor beta chain turned up a few times. Its antigen remains unknown. TCRdb ran MiXCR on the RT-PCR reads and lists one entry per CDR3 protein. Of 500,000 or so distinct CDR3 sequences listed, about 15% were seen once; the top ten hold less than 4%. The data are from a study of response to subunit inactivated influenza vaccine. Study-level findings and limits: There was a suggestion from the authors that each seasonal influenza vaccination recruits few new T cells.

Germline CDR1 is SGHTA and CDR2 is FQGNSA. CDR3 length: 17 residues. V shed 5 bases and J 4 bases; nucleotides not matched to a gene: 12. V is TRBV7-2 and J is TRBJ2-1; 9 bases agree with TRBD2. The receptor was derived from a man aged 45 to 75 who received an inactivated influenza vaccine. Source: CD4+ T cells sorted from PBMCs, taken roughly 24 months after vaccination. The CDR3 nucleotides read TGTGCCAGCAGCCAACAGAGCGGGGGGCGATATTACAATGAGCAGTTCTTC. It encodes CASSQQSGGRYYNEQFF.